Listed below are T cell receptor beta chains from one sample, sequenced in a study of blood T cells in healthy people across ages. TCRdb recomputed calls from the 5' RACE reads with MiXCR, one row per CDR3 protein. The table lists around 1.1 million distinct CDR3 sequences, around two fifths of them singletons. Material for sequencing was blood. These receptors all come from a young man in good health. Each CDR3 is given with its conserved first and last residue. A D gene is named only where the DNA matches it firmly. A row's size may be missing; if present it is once, few, many or a size class.

j_call d_call v_call clone_size cdr3_aa cdr3_nt
TRBJ1-2 TRBD1 TRBV6-2/TRBV6-3 - CASSYSPQGNYGYTF TGTGCCAGCAGTTACTCCCCACAGGGGAACTATGGCTACACCTTC
TRBJ1-1 - TRBV27 few CASSFRGADTEAFF TGTGCCAGCAGTTTTCGGGGCGCGGACACTGAAGCTTTCTTT
TRBJ1-2 TRBD1 TRBV12-3/TRBV12-4 - CASSGTGASYTF TGTGCCAGCAGTGGGACAGGGGCTAGCTACACCTTC
TRBJ2-2 - TRBV7-8 - CASSHYRSGELFF TGTGCCAGCAGCCATTACAGATCCGGGGAGCTGTTTTTT
TRBJ2-3 - TRBV27 - CASSPPAVAGWAIYTDTQYF TGTGCCAGCAGTCCCCCGGCGGTGGCGGGGTGGGCTATATACACAGATACGCAGTATTTT
TRBJ1-1 - TRBV7-3 - CASSPSGGANTEAFF TGTGCCAGCAGCCCCTCTGGGGGGGCGAACACTGAAGCTTTCTTT
TRBJ1-4 TRBD1 TRBV6-2/TRBV6-3 - CASSSRDRANEKLFF TGTGCCAGCAGTTCCCGGGACAGGGCAAATGAAAAACTGTTTTTT
TRBJ2-2 - TRBV25-1 - CASSEWQGHATGELFF TGTGCCAGCAGTGAATGGCAGGGACATGCCACCGGGGAGCTGTTTTTT
TRBJ2-7 - TRBV6-5 - CASNFGPDEQYF TGTGCCAGCAATTTTGGGCCCGACGAGCAGTACTTC
TRBJ1-2 - TRBV7-2 few CASSQPFYGYTF TGTGCCAGCAGCCAGCCCTTTTATGGCTACACCTTC
TRBJ1-3 - TRBV25-1 - CPRGNTIYF TGTCCTCGTGGAAACACCATATATTTT
TRBJ2-7 TRBD2 TRBV6-4 - CASSEIAGRYNEQYF TGTGCCAGCAGTGAGATAGCGGGGCGCTACAATGAGCAGTACTTC
TRBJ2-2 - TRBV20-1 - CSAYPGGRKTGELFF TGCAGTGCTTACCCAGGCGGACGGAAAACCGGGGAGCTGTTTTTT
TRBJ2-7 TRBD1 TRBV4-2 - CASSPSTGTYEQYF TGTGCCAGCAGCCCGTCGACAGGGACCTACGAGCAGTACTTC
TRBJ2-1 TRBD2 TRBV10-3 - CAIRERGGLILSNEQFF TGTGCCATCAGAGAACGGGGGGGCCTGATACTTAGCAATGAGCAGTTCTTC
TRBJ2-7 - TRBV29-1 few CSVEVQDYEQYF TGCAGCGTTGAAGTCCAGGATTACGAGCAGTACTTC
TRBJ1-2 TRBD1 TRBV4-3 few CASSQDRQGGYGYTF TGCGCCAGCAGCCAAGATAGGCAGGGGGGCTATGGCTACACCTTC
TRBJ1-5 - TRBV2 - CASSEARIGNQPQHF TGTGCCAGCAGTGAAGCCAGGATCGGCAATCAGCCCCAGCATTTT
TRBJ1-5 - TRBV20-1 - CSARVWEYSNQPQHF TGCAGTGCTAGAGTCTGGGAATATAGCAATCAGCCCCAGCATTTT
TRBJ2-1 - TRBV20-1 - CSAPRDGRYNEQFF TGCAGTGCTCCCCGGGACGGAAGATACAATGAGCAGTTCTTC
TRBJ2-1 TRBD2 TRBV2 - CASSNTSGNNEQFF TGTGCCAGCAGTAACACTAGCGGGAACAATGAGCAGTTCTTC
TRBJ1-2 TRBD1 TRBV18 - CASSLLTGSDGYTF TGTGCCAGCTCACTCTTGACAGGGTCGGATGGCTACACCTTC